The T cell receptor beta chain described here comes from a study of blood T cell repertoires in COVID-19. Study processing details: Scientists estimated how many nucleated cells there were by amplifying reference gene primers. The assay was immunoSEQ multiplex PCR, and TCRdb's table has in-frame clones only and misses some. V and J calls and clone size come straight from that table; D and trimming were deduced from the DNA. The data contain about 170,000 clones, 70% to 90% of them singletons. With V trimmed by 1 base and J by 0 bases, 1 base remained unmatched. Germline CDR1 reads SEHNR; CDR2 reads FQNEAQ (reference sequence). The CDR3 covers 15 residues.

This TCR derives from a woman of 80 years or more in a cohort sampled during active or convalescent COVID-19. The chain has TRBV7-9 and TRBJ2-3, with 7 bases aligning to TRBD2. Material: peripheral blood. In DNA, the CDR3 is TGTGCCAGCAGCTTAGAGCGGGATAGCACAGATACGCAGTATTTT. It is translated as CASSLERDSTDTQYF.